This is a list of T cell receptor beta chains from one sample in a study of T cell repertoires in cytomegalovirus infection. TCRdb independently ran MiXCR on the reads; one entry per CDR3 protein. The profile shows hundreds of thousands of distinct CDR3 sequences, about 40% of them singletons. Specimen: PBMCs. The source is a human donor in good health (CMV status not recorded). Some clones in this sample may be carry-over from other donors' samples. Each CDR3 is given with its conserved first and last residue. A D gene is named only where the DNA matches it firmly. Clone size is not always given. Where it is, it says once, few, many or a class for expanded clones.

size | J | V | D | length | DNA | CDR3
many | TRBJ1-6 | TRBV11-2 | - | 13 | TGTGCCAGCAGCTTGGGGGTTAATTCACCCCTCCACTTT | CASSLGVNSPLHF
- | TRBJ2-3 | TRBV25-1 | - | 14 | TGTGCCATCAGTGAGGTGGGGGGGCGAGATACGCAGTATTTT | CAISEVGGRDTQYF
- | TRBJ1-5 | TRBV12-3/TRBV12-4 | TRBD1 | 15 | TGTGCCAGCAGGCCGGGGACAGGGAGGAATCAGCCCCAGCATTTT | CASRPGTGRNQPQHF
- | TRBJ2-7 | TRBV27 | - | 16 | TGTGCCAGCAGTGCACCCACAAAAACAGGGTTAGACGAGCAGTACTTC | CASSAPTKTGLDEQYF
- | TRBJ2-7 | TRBV20-1 | - | 15 | TGCAGTGCTAGAGATCTGGAGGGAAGTGAGTACGAGCAGTACTTC | CSARDLEGSEYEQYF
few | TRBJ2-1 | TRBV4-2 | TRBD2 | 14 | TGTGCCAGTGAGACTAGCGGGGGGAACAATGAGCAGTTCTTC | CASETSGGNNEQFF
- | TRBJ1-4 | TRBV6-5 | - | 14 | TGTGCCAGCAGATACGCGGGGGGCGGGAAAAAACTGTTTTTT | CASRYAGGGKKLFF
- | TRBJ2-3 | TRBV6-6 | TRBD2 | 13 | TGTGCCAGCATAGGACTAGCGTATTCTACGCAGTATTTT | CASIGLAYSTQYF
- | TRBJ1-5 | TRBV7-9 | TRBD1 | 14 | TGTGCCAGCAGCTCGGACAGGGAATATCAGCCCCAGCATTTT | CASSSDREYQPQHF
many | TRBJ1-1 | TRBV7-8 | - | 15 | TGTGCCAGCAGCTTAGTGCCGGGCCGGAACACTGAAGCTTTCTTT | CASSLVPGRNTEAFF
few | TRBJ2-3 | TRBV20-1 | - | 12 | TGCAGTGCTGGACCTAGGGCAGATACGCAGTATTTT | CSAGPRADTQYF
few | TRBJ1-1 | TRBV7-9 | - | 13 | TGTGCCAGCAGCCACTCCGGGGATGTTGAAGCTTTCTTT | CASSHSGDVEAFF
few | TRBJ2-2 | TRBV6-5 | - | 16 | TGTGCCAGCAGTTACTCGATAGTCACGAACACCGGGGAGCTGTTTTTT | CASSYSIVTNTGELFF
- | TRBJ1-5 | TRBV20-1 | - | 12 | TGCAGTGCTAAGAGCCTCAATCAGCCCCAGCATTTT | CSAKSLNQPQHF
- | TRBJ2-2 | TRBV7-6 | TRBD2 | 14 | TGTGCCAGCAAGAGCGGGAGTCACACCGGGGAGCTGTTTTTT | CASKSGSHTGELFF
- | TRBJ1-1 | TRBV19 | - | 14 | TGTGCCAGTAGTATAGCCCCCGTAAACACTGAAGCTTTCTTT | CASSIAPVNTEAFF
- | TRBJ1-6 | TRBV6-1 | - | 15 | TGTGCCAGCAGAAGGGAGTTCGCCTATAATTCACCCCTCCACTTT | CASRREFAYNSPLHF
many | TRBJ2-1 | TRBV7-2 | TRBD2 | 15 | TGTGCCAGCGTCCCGGGGAGGGATTTCTACAATGAGCAGTTCTTC | CASVPGRDFYNEQFF
few | TRBJ2-5 | TRBV7-2 | - | 15 | TGTGCCAGCAGCTTAGTTCCGACGGGAGTGGAGACCCAGTACTTC | CASSLVPTGVETQYF
few | TRBJ2-7 | TRBV2 | - | 15 | TGTGCCAGCAGTGGCCTCGGGGTTTTCTCCCACGAGCAGTACTTC | CASSGLGVFSHEQYF
few | TRBJ1-1 | TRBV12-3/TRBV12-4 | - | 14 | TGTGCCAGCAGTTTTACAGATATGAACACTGAAGCTTTCTTT | CASSFTDMNTEAFF
- | TRBJ2-7 | TRBV4-1 | - | 15 | TGCGCCAGCAGCCCCCACCCGACAGCTAACTACGAGCAGTACTTC | CASSPHPTANYEQYF